This T cell receptor beta chain was identified in a study of human T cells and chemical hapten exposure. Study at large: TCR yields per sample varied mostly from small pooled library volume differences.

Study results and caveats: DPC sensitization did not alter TCRs above 1 in 1000 frequency.

The CDR3 totals 15 residues. CDR1 is DFQATT and CDR2 is SNEGSKA in the germline V gene (reference sequence). Trimming took off 1 base at V and 3 bases at J, with 16 bases between the two ends. Single cDNA molecules in the library carried unique molecular identifiers attached during preparation. Per the study methods: The median was 95,638 TCRs per sample, ranging roughly 20,000 to 750,000. TCRdb itself ran the RACE reads through MiXCR, one entry per CDR3 protein. The V and J calls here are based on TCRdb, not the publication. This sample has roughly 130,000 distinct CDR3 sequences, with 9% to 10% found just once. Time point here: healthy volunteer bleed at 2 weeks. Extraction yielded total RNA from whole blood (unfractionated). As regards this clonotype: Antigen unknown.

Sequencing used whole blood. The V gene is TRBV20-1, the J gene TRBJ2-7; D is perhaps TRBD2 (5 bases). The source is a male donor in good health. Some clones in this sample may be carry-over from other donors' samples. CDR3 in DNA: TGCAGTGCTAGAGCCTCGGACGGGGTAGGCTACGAGCAGTACTTC. Its protein is CSARASDGVGYEQYF.